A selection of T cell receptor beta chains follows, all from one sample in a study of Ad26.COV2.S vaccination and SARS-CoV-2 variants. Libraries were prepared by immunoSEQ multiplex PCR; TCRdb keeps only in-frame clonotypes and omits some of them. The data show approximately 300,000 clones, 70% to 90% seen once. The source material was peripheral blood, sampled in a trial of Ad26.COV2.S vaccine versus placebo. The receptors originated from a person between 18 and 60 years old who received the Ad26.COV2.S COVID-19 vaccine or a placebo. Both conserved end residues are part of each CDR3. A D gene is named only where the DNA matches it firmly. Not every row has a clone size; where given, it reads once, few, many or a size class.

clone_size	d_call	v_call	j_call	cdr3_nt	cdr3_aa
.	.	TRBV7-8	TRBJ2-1	TGTGCCAGCAGCTTAGTCCGGGTTCGGGCCTACAATGAGCAGTTCTTC	CASSLVRVRAYNEQFF
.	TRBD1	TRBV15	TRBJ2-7	TGTGCCACCAGCAGAGAGACAGGGGTTGTGGGCGAGCAGTACTTC	CATSRETGVVGEQYF
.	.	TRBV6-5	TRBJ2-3	TGTGCCACGGGGCGTGGGGATTCAGATACGCAGTATTTT	CATGRGDSDTQYF
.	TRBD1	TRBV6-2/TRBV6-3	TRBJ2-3	TGTGCCAGCAGTTCGACACAGGGGATGACGCAGTATTTT	CASSSTQGMTQYF
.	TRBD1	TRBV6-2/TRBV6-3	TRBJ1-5	TGTGCCAGCAGTTACAACAGGGGGCTTAGAAGCAATCAGCCCCAGCATTTT	CASSYNRGLRSNQPQHF
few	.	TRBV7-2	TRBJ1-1	TGTGCCAGCAGCTTAGTTCGAGCAGGGAACACTGAAGCTTTCTTT	CASSLVRAGNTEAFF
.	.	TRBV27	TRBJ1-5	TGTGCCAGCAGTCTGGGACGGACTAATCAGCCCCAGCATTTT	CASSLGRTNQPQHF
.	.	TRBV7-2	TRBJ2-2	TGTGCCAGCAGCAGGACTATGAACACCGGGGAGCTGTTTTTT	CASSRTMNTGELFF
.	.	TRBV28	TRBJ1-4	TGTGCCAGCAGTCTTCCAGGGGCTGAAGAAAAACTGTTTTTT	CASSLPGAEEKLFF
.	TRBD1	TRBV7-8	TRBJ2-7	TGTGCCAGCAGCCTGGACAGGTCCAAAAGACAGTACTTC	CASSLDRSKRQYF
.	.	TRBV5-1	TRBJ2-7	TGCGCCAGTAGAGGGGTCGAGCAGTACTTC	CASRGVEQYF
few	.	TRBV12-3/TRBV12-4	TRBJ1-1	TGTGCCAGCAGCTCGATAATGAACACTGAAGCTTTCTTT	CASSSIMNTEAFF
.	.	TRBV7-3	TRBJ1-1	TGTGCCAGCAGCTTGGGCGGAGGTGGGGCTGAAGCTTTCTTT	CASSLGGGGAEAFF